Sequencing of this T cell receptor (beta chain) was carried out in a study of shared clonotypes between healthy human individuals. Study observations and caveats: An anticipated effect of sequencing depth on clonotype sharing among donors was recognized.

Germline V gene lookup returns CDR1 MNHNS and CDR2 SASEGT. V was pared by 2 bases and J by 2 bases, with 15 bases between. The CDR3 is made up of 16 amino acids. Naive CD8 isolation took CD45RO-negative cells positively selected for CCR7 and excluded terminally differentiated effector memory CD45RA+ cells. The study drew its donors from healthy HIV-negative adults without recent acute infections or vaccinations. Nashville, Tennessee was home to all donors, who were Caucasian adults. Deep-level settings were used for running the assay. Clones were read by immunoSEQ multiplex PCR, and TCRdb kept only the in-frame ones, dropping some. This sample has about 2.1 million clones, with around 93% found just once. This clone has just one count. The antigen is not known.

The material sequenced was naive CD8+ T cells from PBMCs. The clonotype originates from a man between 18 and 35 years old in good health. Some clones in this sample may be carry-over from other donors' samples. The chain employs TRBV6-1 and TRBJ1-2; tentatively, D is TRBD1 (6 bases). CDR3 residues: CASSEMPIGGNYGYTF. CDR3 nucleotide sequence: TGTGCCAGCAGTGAAATGCCAATTGGGGGCAACTATGGCTACACCTTC.